A single sample is the source of the 11 T cell receptor beta chains below, sequenced in a study of blood T cells in healthy people across ages. A J-beta primer mix and a sample-barcoded 5' primer were used in a second PCR of about 7 to 12 cycles. TCRdb passed the 5' RACE reads through MiXCR, listing each CDR3 protein once. This sample yields 1.5 million to 2 million distinct CDR3 sequences, of which 28% are seen a single time; 6.5% to 8.5% belongs to the top ten. The sequenced material came from blood. All receptors come from a woman in her 30s in good health.

The chain couples TRBV18 to TRBJ2-1, with a tentative D call TRBD1 (6 bases). CDR1 is KGHSH and CDR2 is LQKENI in the germline V gene. The CDR3 has 13 amino acids. V was clipped by 2 bases and J by 7 bases, with 9 bases between them. In DNA, the CDR3 is TGTGCCAGCTCACCAATAACAGGGAATGAGCAGTTCTTC. Translation gives CASSPITGNEQFF.

The rearrangement joins TRBV2 to TRBJ2-7; 8 bases line up with TRBD2. This CDR3 region has 14 residues. CDR1 and CDR2 from the germline V gene are SNHLY and FYNNEI. The ends lost 4 bases at V and 2 bases at J; junction bases unmatched: 4. The CDR3 DNA reads TGTGCCAGCAGTGTGGGAGCGGGGGCCTACGAGCAGTACTTC. Its protein is CASSVGAGAYEQYF.

Turning to this clonotype: An end of the junction does not agree with germline; a read error may underlie this. The rearrangement uses TRBV7-2 and TRBJ2-5, with 7 bases aligning to TRBD2. CDR1 is SGHTA and CDR2 is FQGNSA in the germline V gene. There are 14 residues in the CDR3. CDR3 protein: CASSSGTTQATQYF. The CDR3 bases are TGTGCCAGCAGCTCAGGGACTACACAAGCGACCCAGTACTTC. Complete variable domain (other parts from reference TRBV7-2 and TRBJ2-5): GAGVSQSPSNKVTEKGKDVELRCDPISGHTALYWYRQSLGQGLEFLIYFQGNSAPDKSGLPSDRFSAERTGGSVSTLTIQRTQQEDSAVYLCASSSGTTQATQYFGPGTRLLVL.

This clonotype has only a few counts. The V and J genes are TRBV3-1 and TRBJ1-5; a possible D gene is TRBD1 (6 bases). V was shortened by 3 bases and J by 7 bases, with 10 bases between the two germline ends. CDR3 length: 13 residues. The germline gives CDR1 LGHDT, CDR2 YNNKEL (reference sequence). CDR3 DNA: TGTGCCAGCAGCCATCAGGGGTCACAGCCCCAGCATTTT. Residues: CASSHQGSQPQHF.

This clonotype was detected only a few times. V gene TRBV2 combines with J gene TRBJ1-2, with D possibly matching TRBD1 (6 bases). The CDR3 is 13 amino acids. Germline V CDR1 and CDR2: SNHLY, FYNNEI. V was cut by 6 bases and J by 2 bases, with 10 bases left in between. CDR3 protein: CASRDSLNYGYTF. Written as DNA, the CDR3 is TGTGCCAGCAGGGACAGCCTCAACTATGGCTACACCTTC.

The chain uses TRBV30 and TRBJ1-2, with D unclear. Germline values: CDR1 GTSNPN, CDR2 SVGIG (reference sequence). V was pared by 3 bases and J by 5 bases, with 13 bases between. There are 13 residues in the CDR3. The DNA of the CDR3 is TGTGCCTGGAGAGGGATAGGGCGGTATGGCTACACCTTC. This translates into CAWRGIGRYGYTF.

The CDR3 protein is CASSLDHRDLGYTF. The CDR3 bases are TGCGCCAGCAGCTTGGATCACAGGGACCTTGGCTACACCTTC. The rearrangement links TRBV5-1 to TRBJ1-2; possibly TRBD1 for D (6 bases). Per the germline V gene, CDR1 is SGHRS and CDR2 is YFSETQ. V was cut by 0 bases and J by 7 bases, with 13 bases left in between. This CDR3 spans 14 amino acids.

The chain is built from TRBV5-1 and TRBJ1-5, with no clear D. Germline assignment: CDR1 SGHRS and CDR2 YFSETQ. The CDR3 has 14 residues. V lost 4 bases to trimming and J lost 5 bases, with 13 bases between them. Here the CDR3 DNA reads TGCGCCAGCAGCCCGACCGACCTAGATCAGCCCCAGCATTTT. It translates to CASSPTDLDQPQHF. Combining the CDR3 with reference TRBV5-1 and TRBJ1-5 gives the whole variable domain KAGVTQTPRYLIKTRGQQVTLSCSPISGHRSVSWYQQTPGQGLQFLFEYFSETQRNKGNFPGRFSGRQFSNSRSEMNVSTLELGDSALYLCASSPTDLDQPQHFGDGTRLSIL.

The rearrangement uses TRBV20-1 and TRBJ1-5, with D possibly being TRBD1 (5 bases). The V end was cut by 6 bases, the J end by 7 bases, with 16 bases between. The CDR3 spans 13 residues. Germline CDR1 reads DFQATT; CDR2 reads SNEGSKA (reference sequence). CDR3 DNA: TGCAGTGCCCGGCTTGGGGCGTCGCAGCCCCAGCATTTT. Translating gives CSARLGASQPQHF.

Of note for this clonotype: A junction boundary mismatches the germline segment, possibly from a read error. This chain joins TRBV6-2 or TRBV6-3 and TRBJ1-5; no clear D. The CDR3 is made up of 13 amino acids. The germline V gene encodes CDR1 MNHEY and CDR2 SVGEGT. CDR3 bases: TGTACCAGCAGCCCACTAGGGCACCGTCTCCAGCATTTT. Translation: CTSSPLGHRLQHF.

This clonotype was observed once. A read error is likely, as this CDR3 ends without the conserved phenylalanine or tryptophan. This chain uses TRBV4-3 with TRBJ2-3, with 11 bases that match TRBD2. CDR3 size: 15 residues. Germline lookup yields CDR1 LGHNA and CDR2 YSLEER. With V trimmed by 4 bases and J by 6 bases, 6 bases remained unmatched. CDR3 coding DNA: TGCGCCAGCAGCCCAATAGCGGGAGGGGGGGATACGCAGTATTGT. Amino acids: CASSPIAGGGDTQYC.